The 15 T cell receptor beta chains below all came from one sample that was sequenced in a study of beta chain features in type 1 diabetes. Reverse transcription of all isolated RNA meant that expressed TCRB transcripts were sequenced. TCRdb's copy holds only in-frame clones and misses some; the assay was immunoSEQ multiplex PCR. The sample includes hundreds of thousands of clones, roughly 13% seen only once; the top ten take less than 0.025%. Study-wide results and caveats: Moderate yet significant TCRB CDR3 shortening was seen in Type 1 diabetes patients in all four CD4+ subsets.

These TCRs' antigens remain unknown. Sequencing was done on a sample of naive CD4+ T cells from blood. These TCRs come from a man between 18 and 29 years old with type 1 diabetes.

This clone was counted between two and nine times. The CDR3 loop is CASSLILTGASPLHF. CDR3 sequence (DNA): TGCGCCAGCAGCTTGATTTTAACAGGGGCATCACCCCTCCACTTT. The chain carries TRBV5-1 and TRBJ1-6; 7 bases map to TRBD1. Looked up from germline, CDR1 is SGHRS and CDR2 is YFSETQ. The CDR3 is 15 residues long. The V gene end was trimmed by 1 base and the J gene end by 10 bases; junction bases not matched to a gene: 8. The whole variable domain, remainder taken from reference TRBV5-1 and TRBJ1-6, is KAGVTQTPRYLIKTRGQQVTLSCSPISGHRSVSWYQQTPGQGLQFLFEYFSETQRNKGNFPGRFSGRQFSNSRSEMNVSTLELGDSALYLCASSLILTGASPLHFGNGTRLTVT.

This clone was recorded a few times. The sample holds other DNA sequences that translate to the same CDR3. The genes are TRBV30 and TRBJ1-2, with 7 bases identical to TRBD1. The CDR3 spans 12 residues. Germline trimming cut 1 base from V and 5 bases from J; bases unmatched to any gene: 1. Germline-derived CDR1 and CDR2 are GTSNPN and SVGIG (reference sequence). The CDR3 DNA reads as TGTGCCTGGAGTGGACAGGGTTATGGCTACACCTTC. This encodes CAWSGQGYGYTF.

Comment on this clone: Other DNA sequences in this sample translate to the same CDR3. The rearrangement joins TRBV4-1 to TRBJ2-5; D remains ambiguous. Germline V gene lookup returns CDR1 MGHRA and CDR2 YSYEKL. Trimming removed 1 base at V and 5 bases at J, with 11 bases between. This CDR3 contains 14 residues. CDR3 in DNA: TGCGCCAGCAGCCAAGGTCGGGCCGCGGAGACCCAGTACTTC. Its translation: CASSQGRAAETQYF.

Turning to this clone: The sample contains more than one DNA sequence encoding this CDR3. The gene calls are TRBV9 and TRBJ1-1, with D unclear. V was pared by 1 base and J by 1 base, with 5 bases between. Per the germline V gene, CDR1 is SGDLS and CDR2 is YYNGEE. This CDR3 comprises 13 residues. The CDR3 sequence: CASSVSGNTEAFF. CDR3 DNA sequence: TGTGCCAGCAGCGTATCAGGGAACACTGAAGCTTTCTTT.

This clone turned up a few times. The CDR3 DNA reads TGTGCCAGCAGCGTAGGAGGGACATCCAACACCGGGGAGCTGTTTTTT. Its translation is CASSVGGTSNTGELFF. The genes are TRBV9 and TRBJ2-2; D may be TRBD1 (6 bases). The CDR3 covers 16 residues. Germline lookup yields CDR1 SGDLS and CDR2 YYNGEE. Trimming cost V 0 bases and J 2 bases, with 11 bases left between them.

This clone occurred a few times. The V gene is TRBV15, the J gene TRBJ2-5; 8 bases agree with TRBD1. Unmatched junction bases numbered 8, after V lost 0 bases and J lost 5 bases. Germline V CDR1 and CDR2: LNHNV, YYDKDF (reference sequence). This CDR3 is built from 16 residues. The CDR3 nucleotides are TGTGCCACCAGCAGAGATCAGCCAGGGGGCGGGGAGACCCAGTACTTC. Translated, it gives CATSRDQPGGGETQYF.

This clone was seen more than once but under ten times. The V gene is TRBV4-1, the J gene TRBJ2-7; 8 bases map to TRBD1. Trimming cost V 4 bases and J 3 bases; bases outside gene matches: 5. This CDR3 contains 14 residues. From germline, CDR1 is MGHRA and CDR2 YSYEKL. CDR3 loop: CASSLTGGNYEQYF. DNA of the CDR3: TGCGCCAGCAGCCTCACAGGGGGAAACTACGAGCAGTACTTC.

The chain couples TRBV9 to TRBJ2-3; no reliable D call. The CDR3 has 16 residues. Deletions cut 0 bases from V and 5 bases from J, with 16 bases between. Germline CDR1 SGDLS, CDR2 YYNGEE. CDR3: CASSVEVRRSKDTQYF. In DNA, the CDR3 is TGTGCCAGCAGCGTAGAGGTCAGGCGGTCGAAAGATACGCAGTATTTT.

This chain uses TRBV5-1 with TRBJ2-7; TRBD1 or TRBD2 may be the D gene (6 bases each). The CDR3 runs 14 residues. Trimming pared 4 bases from V and 4 bases from J, leaving 15 bases between. Germline-derived CDR1 and CDR2 are SGHRS and YFSETQ. The CDR3, as DNA: TGCGCCAGCAGCCGGGGGCAAGATGGGTACGAGCAGTACTTC. This codes for CASSRGQDGYEQYF.

DNA for the CDR3: TGTGCCACCAGCAGAGATATGGCGTCGGGCACAGATACGCAGTATTTT. Protein product: CATSRDMASGTDTQYF. The chain carries TRBV15 and TRBJ2-3; D call uncertain. Germline values: CDR1 LNHNV, CDR2 YYDKDF (reference sequence). Trimming removed 0 bases from V and 1 base from J, with 11 bases in between. This CDR3 has 16 residues.

The chain couples TRBV5-4 to TRBJ1-4, with D unclear. CDR3 length: 15 residues. Germline V CDR1 and CDR2: SGHNT, YYREEE (reference sequence). The V gene lost 1 base and the J gene lost 0 bases, with 7 bases spanning the gap. The CDR3 DNA reads TGTGCCAGCAGCTTGAGAGCTCCAACTAATGAAAAACTGTTTTTT. Its protein product is CASSLRAPTNEKLFF. Based on the CDR3 plus reference TRBV5-4 and TRBJ1-4, the full variable domain is ETGVTQSPTHLIKTRGQQVTLRCSSQSGHNTVSWYQQALGQGPQFIFQYYREEENGRGNFPPRFSGLQFPNYSSELNVNALELDDSALYLCASSLRAPTNEKLFFGSGTQLSVL.

This clone was observed a few times. The rearrangement links TRBV30 to TRBJ2-1; 15 bases agree with TRBD2. The CDR3 is 14 residues long. Germline values: CDR1 GTSNPN, CDR2 SVGIG (reference sequence). V was clipped by 3 bases and J by 9 bases; unmatched bases: 3. The CDR3 region is CAWRGTSGGFEQFF. The DNA for the CDR3 is TGTGCCTGGAGAGGGACTAGCGGGGGGTTTGAGCAGTTCTTC. The full variable domain, its missing parts supplied by reference TRBV30 and TRBJ2-1, is SQTIHQWPATLVQPVGSPLSLECTVEGTSNPNLYWYRQAAGRGLQLLFYSVGIGQISSEVPQNLSASRPQDRQFILSSKKLLLSDSGFYLCAWRGTSGGFEQFFGPGTRLTVL.

This sequence joins TRBV28 and TRBJ2-6; D not certain. From germline, CDR1 is MDHEN and CDR2 SYDVKM. V lost 8 bases to trimming and J lost 5 bases, with 10 bases between them. This CDR3 is built from 13 residues. CDR3 DNA: TGTGCCAGCCGGGTAGAGAGGGCCAACGTCCTGACTTTC. This translates into CASRVERANVLTF.

The chain is built from TRBV7-9 and TRBJ2-5, with D maybe TRBD2 (5 bases). Germline CDR1 reads SEHNR; CDR2 reads FQNEAQ (reference sequence). There are 14 residues in the CDR3. Trimming removed 5 bases from V and 5 bases from J, with 15 bases in between. The CDR3 is CASSTGSRGETQYF. In nucleotides, the CDR3 is TGTGCCAGCAGCACGGGTAGCCGAGGGGAGACCCAGTACTTC. The full variable domain, with the rest looked up from reference TRBV7-9 and TRBJ2-5, is DTGVSQNPRHKITKRGQNVTFRCDPISEHNRLYWYRQTLGQGPEFLTYFQNEAQLEKSRLLSDRFSAERPKGSFSTLEIQRTEQGDSAMYLCASSTGSRGETQYFGPGTRLLVL.

The chain is built from TRBV18 and TRBJ2-3, with D perhaps matching TRBD1 (5 bases). The V end was cut by 0 bases, the J end by 1 base, with 8 bases between. This CDR3 is 15 amino acids long. Germline V gives CDR1 KGHSH, CDR2 LQKENI. The CDR3 here is CASSPPTVRTDTQYF. CDR3 DNA: TGTGCCAGCTCACCACCGACAGTTCGCACAGATACGCAGTATTTT.